These T cell receptor beta chains were read from a single sample in a study of long-term antiretroviral therapy in people with HIV. Using immunoSEQ multiplex PCR, the repertoire was profiled, and TCRdb retains in-frame clones only, with some absent. Of tens of thousands of clones listed, around four fifths are singletons. This material consisted of unsorted PBMCs, taken 0.8 years before starting antiretroviral therapy. Every receptor here comes from a man in his late teens or twenties with HIV. CDR3s leave out the opening cysteine and the closing phenylalanine or tryptophan.

TRBV7-9	14	TRBJ1-2	ASSPNRDRVDYGYT
TRBV28	12	TRBJ2-7	ASSPFRNSYEQY
TRBV13	12	TRBJ2-3	ASSSRGGTDTQY
TRBV6-4	10	TRBJ1-5	AGRRGRPPQH
TRBV7-9	15	TRBJ1-2	ASSLGSGQGFGYGYT
TRBV10-2	13	TRBJ1-2	ASRTDGQGRNGYT
TRBV11-2	15	TRBJ2-3	ASSLGTLGRYTDTQY
TRBV6-6	13	TRBJ1-1	ASSPAQAGSTEAF
TRBV5-1	10	TRBJ2-7	ASSAGVYEQY
TRBV7-8	17	TRBJ2-3	ASSPGLVAGGRSTDTQY
TRBV6-5	13	TRBJ1-4	ASRGPTGPNEKLF
TRBV1	15	TRBJ2-7	TSSQQGRTRRPYEQY
TRBV6-4	13	TRBJ2-1	ASSDGAGDSGEQF
TRBV5-1	11	TRBJ2-4	ASSQTTTDLRY
TRBV11-2	12	TRBJ2-3	ASSLGLRTDTQY
TRBV5-5	13	TRBJ2-7	ASSSRTGGNYEQY
TRBV28	14	TRBJ1-5	ASSSYQTGYGQPQH
TRBV7-9	11	TRBJ1-2	ASNRGSTYGYT
TRBV6-6	13	TRBJ2-1	ASSYSRTAYNEQF
TRBV7-9	14	TRBJ2-1	ASSRQGTYPYNEQF
TRBV6-4	13	TRBJ1-1	ASSDSTGGGTEAF
TRBV4-1	10	TRBJ2-1	ASSPGLSRQF
TRBV5-1	11	TRBJ1-3	ASREGAGNTIY
TRBV19	14	TRBJ2-1	ASRKIIDTSGNEQF
TRBV9	15	TRBJ2-3	ASSARRIGNSTDTQY
TRBV15	13	TRBJ2-1	ATSREGAGGNEQF
TRBV6-1	8	TRBJ1-1	ATVFAEAF
TRBV7-8	13	TRBJ2-7	ASSLLETGGYEQY
TRBV10-2	11	TRBJ1-1	ASFNRENTEAF
TRBV5-1	16	TRBJ1-3	ASSISATGGVSGNTIY
TRBV27	12	TRBJ2-7	ASSRGGGSYEQY
TRBV18	14	TRBJ1-5	ASSPDGGPRNQPQH
TRBV5-5	10	TRBJ2-7	ASNLAGNEQY
TRBV9	12	TRBJ1-2	ASSAGTGVDGYT
TRBV10-2	10	TRBJ2-2	ASNGVSGELF
TRBV10-3	16	TRBJ2-1	AISEWAWRRETGNEQF
TRBV6-1	13	TRBJ1-5	ASSETGGSNQPQH
TRBV5-1	14	TRBJ2-7	ASSPNTRASSYEQY
TRBV10-3	10	TRBJ2-7	AISEIRGEQY
TRBV5-4	14	TRBJ2-3	ASSSTSGISTDTQY
TRBV4-3	13	TRBJ2-7	ASSPLREGSYEQY
TRBV18	9	TRBJ2-3	ASYNTDTQY